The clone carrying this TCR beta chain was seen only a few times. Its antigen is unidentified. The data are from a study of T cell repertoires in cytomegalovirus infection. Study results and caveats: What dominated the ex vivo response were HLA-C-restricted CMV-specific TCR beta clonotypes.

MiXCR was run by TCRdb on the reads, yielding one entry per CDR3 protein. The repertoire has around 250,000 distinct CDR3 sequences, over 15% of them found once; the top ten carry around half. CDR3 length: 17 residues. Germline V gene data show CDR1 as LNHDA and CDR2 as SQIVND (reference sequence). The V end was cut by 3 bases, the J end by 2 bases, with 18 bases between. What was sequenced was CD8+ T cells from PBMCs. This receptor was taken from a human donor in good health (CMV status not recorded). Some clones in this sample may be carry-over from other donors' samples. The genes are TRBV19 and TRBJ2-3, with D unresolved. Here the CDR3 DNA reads TGTGCCAGTAGTATTGGCGTGGAACCGCAGGCCACAGATACGCAGTATTTT. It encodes CASSIGVEPQATDTQYF.